The clone carrying this T cell receptor beta chain was observed at least ten times. Its antigen is currently unknown. Each CDR3 protein gets one entry after TCRdb re-called the 5' RACE reads with MiXCR. The sample has hundreds of thousands of distinct CDR3 sequences, just under 9.5% seen once. This specimen belongs to a study of identical twins. Every one of the donors was a healthy Caucasian. Findings and caveats of the study: Conclusions were based on cross-sectional statistical analysis, without following the same donors.

These sequences were also reported in another study, on yellow fever vaccine responses in identical twins.

Sequenced: CD8+ T cells sorted from blood. The clonotype originates from a woman aged 18-30 years in good health.

The CDR3 coding sequence is TGTGCCAGCAGCTCCCGGACTAGCGGGACGAACACCGGGGAGCTGTTTTTT. This gives the protein CASSSRTSGTNTGELFF. The gene calls are TRBV9 and TRBJ2-2, with 12 bases matching TRBD2. J was trimmed by 0 bases and V by 4 bases; bases with no gene match: 4. Germline V CDR1 and CDR2: SGDLS, YYNGEE. There are 17 residues in the CDR3.